This entry is about one TCR beta chain. The data originate from a study of control samples from healthy donors and cancer patients. The V end lost 2 bases, the J end lost 2 bases, and 12 bases lay between the germline ends. The germline CDR1 and CDR2 sequences are MNHEY and SVGAGI. CDR3 length: 15 amino acids. Libraries were prepared by immunoSEQ multiplex PCR; TCRdb keeps only in-frame clonotypes and omits some of them. Among roughly 95,000 clones listed, roughly 92% were seen once. Sequencing used blood. This TCR derives from a human donor in good health. The donor label of this sample is uncertain. The rearrangement links TRBV6-5 to TRBJ1-2, with D tentatively TRBD1 (5 bases). The CDR3 here is CASSYGRGGNYGYTF. DNA for the CDR3: TGTGCCAGCAGTTACGGACGCGGGGGGAACTATGGCTACACCTTC.